This T cell receptor beta chain derives from a study of blood T cells in healthy people across ages. General study findings and limits: The lack of PBMC sorting stopped any conclusive naive versus antigen-experienced comparison. Naive CD4+ cell counts and diversity both ran higher in long-lived than in aged donors. There was a strong correlation between TCR beta diversity and naive T cell percentage.

This clonotype appeared a few times. Its target is not known. The second PCR ran roughly 6 to 12 cycles with a sample-barcoded 5' primer and J-beta primers. TCRdb passed the 5' RACE reads through MiXCR, listing each CDR3 protein once. In the table there are over a million distinct CDR3 sequences, 40% to 50% of which are singletons. This clonotype was sampled from a woman aged 18-30 years in good health. What was sequenced was blood.

CDR3 DNA sequence: TGTGCCAGCAGTTCGGGGGGGAACGGTTTCTACGAGCAGTACTTC. This sequence encodes CASSSGGNGFYEQYF. The chain recombines TRBV7-9 with TRBJ2-7; TRBD2 matches at 8 bases. V was pared by 6 bases and J by 3 bases, with 10 bases of the junction left unmatched. Germline V gene lookup returns CDR1 SEHNR and CDR2 FQNEAQ (reference sequence). CDR3 length: 15 amino acids. Full variable domain (remainder filled in from reference TRBV7-9 and TRBJ2-7): DTGVSQNPRHKITKRGQNVTFRCDPISEHNRLYWYRQTLGQGPEFLTYFQNEAQLEKSRLLSDRFSAERPKGSFSTLEIQRTEQGDSAMYLCASSSGGNGFYEQYFGPGTRLTVT.